Detailed here is one T cell receptor (beta chain). These data come from a study of blood T cell repertoires in COVID-19. Study-level background: There were acute and convalescent COVID-19 samples, and they came from the United States, Italy and Spain. PBMCs, B-cell-depleted T cells, or T cells were the source of the cDNA or gDNA that made up the material.

As handled by the study authors: By means of reference gene primer amplification, nucleated cell counts were estimated. Method: immunoSEQ multiplex PCR; TCRdb's copy keeps in-frame clones and lacks some. The D gene and trimming were derived from the DNA, and the V and J assignments and clone size from that table. The table shows under 300,000 clones, with more than 75% occurring only once. With 4 bases removed from V and 9 bases from J, the gap between germline ends came to 11 bases. CDR1 is SGHRS and CDR2 is YFSETQ in the germline V gene. The CDR3 covers 13 residues. The V and J genes are TRBV5-1 and TRBJ1-6; D not certain. This TCR came from an older woman with active or convalescent COVID-19. Specimen: peripheral blood. The chain's CDR3 is CASSTEASSPLHF. The CDR3 DNA reads TGCGCCAGCAGCACCGAGGCTAGTTCACCCCTCCACTTT.